This TCR beta chain was retrieved from a study of blood T cell repertoires in COVID-19. Study background: The United States, Italy and Spain were the sources of the acute and convalescent COVID-19 samples. Nucleic acid was either cDNA or gDNA, and it came from T cells, B-cell-depleted T cells, or PBMCs.

The authors' processing: Reference gene primer amplification gave nucleated cell count estimates. Sequencing was performed with immunoSEQ multiplex PCR; in TCRdb, only in-frame clones are kept and a portion is missing. Clonal size and the V and J genes are those of that table, whereas D and trimming came from the DNA. The sample shows around 140,000 clones, around 78% of them seen only once. The CDR3 spans 17 residues. The germline gives CDR1 SGHAT, CDR2 FQNNGV. Trimming at V came to 1 base and at J to 4 bases, leaving 12 bases not matched to a gene. The rearrangement uses TRBV11-2 and TRBJ2-7; 8 bases map to TRBD2. This clonotype was sampled from a woman in her sixties or seventies with acute or convalescent COVID-19. Input material: peripheral blood. This chain's CDR3 is CASSLGYSGTKGYEQYF. The CDR3 DNA reads TGTGCCAGCAGCTTAGGTTATAGCGGGACCAAGGGTTACGAGCAGTACTTC.